This passage covers 2 T cell receptor beta chains from one sample sequenced in a study of blood T cells in healthy people across ages. It was with a sample-barcoded 5' primer and a J-beta primer mix that a second PCR of about 6 to 12 cycles was run. TCRdb reprocessed the 5' RACE reads via MiXCR and lists one record per CDR3 protein. The sample includes 600,000 to 1,000,000 distinct CDR3 sequences, 58% of them seen just once. What was sequenced was blood. These receptors all stem from a man younger than 40 in good health.

This sequence joins TRBV20-1 and TRBJ2-1; D ambiguous. Trimming stripped 5 bases from V and 5 bases from J, with 13 bases between. This CDR3 is 13 amino acids long. Per the germline V gene, CDR1 is DFQATT and CDR2 is SNEGSKA (reference sequence). DNA of the CDR3: TGCAGTGCTCAGAAGGTTGGGAACAATGAGCAGTTCTTC. It encodes CSAQKVGNNEQFF.

This sequence joins TRBV5-5 and TRBJ1-6, with D tentatively TRBD1 (6 bases). Germline V gene lookup returns CDR1 SGHKS and CDR2 YYEKEE (reference sequence). The CDR3 runs 14 residues. The V and J ends lost 1 base and 9 bases respectively, with 11 bases between them. The CDR3 bases are TGTGCCAGCAGCTTGCGGACAGATTCTTCACCCCTCCACTTT. Protein product: CASSLRTDSSPLHF.